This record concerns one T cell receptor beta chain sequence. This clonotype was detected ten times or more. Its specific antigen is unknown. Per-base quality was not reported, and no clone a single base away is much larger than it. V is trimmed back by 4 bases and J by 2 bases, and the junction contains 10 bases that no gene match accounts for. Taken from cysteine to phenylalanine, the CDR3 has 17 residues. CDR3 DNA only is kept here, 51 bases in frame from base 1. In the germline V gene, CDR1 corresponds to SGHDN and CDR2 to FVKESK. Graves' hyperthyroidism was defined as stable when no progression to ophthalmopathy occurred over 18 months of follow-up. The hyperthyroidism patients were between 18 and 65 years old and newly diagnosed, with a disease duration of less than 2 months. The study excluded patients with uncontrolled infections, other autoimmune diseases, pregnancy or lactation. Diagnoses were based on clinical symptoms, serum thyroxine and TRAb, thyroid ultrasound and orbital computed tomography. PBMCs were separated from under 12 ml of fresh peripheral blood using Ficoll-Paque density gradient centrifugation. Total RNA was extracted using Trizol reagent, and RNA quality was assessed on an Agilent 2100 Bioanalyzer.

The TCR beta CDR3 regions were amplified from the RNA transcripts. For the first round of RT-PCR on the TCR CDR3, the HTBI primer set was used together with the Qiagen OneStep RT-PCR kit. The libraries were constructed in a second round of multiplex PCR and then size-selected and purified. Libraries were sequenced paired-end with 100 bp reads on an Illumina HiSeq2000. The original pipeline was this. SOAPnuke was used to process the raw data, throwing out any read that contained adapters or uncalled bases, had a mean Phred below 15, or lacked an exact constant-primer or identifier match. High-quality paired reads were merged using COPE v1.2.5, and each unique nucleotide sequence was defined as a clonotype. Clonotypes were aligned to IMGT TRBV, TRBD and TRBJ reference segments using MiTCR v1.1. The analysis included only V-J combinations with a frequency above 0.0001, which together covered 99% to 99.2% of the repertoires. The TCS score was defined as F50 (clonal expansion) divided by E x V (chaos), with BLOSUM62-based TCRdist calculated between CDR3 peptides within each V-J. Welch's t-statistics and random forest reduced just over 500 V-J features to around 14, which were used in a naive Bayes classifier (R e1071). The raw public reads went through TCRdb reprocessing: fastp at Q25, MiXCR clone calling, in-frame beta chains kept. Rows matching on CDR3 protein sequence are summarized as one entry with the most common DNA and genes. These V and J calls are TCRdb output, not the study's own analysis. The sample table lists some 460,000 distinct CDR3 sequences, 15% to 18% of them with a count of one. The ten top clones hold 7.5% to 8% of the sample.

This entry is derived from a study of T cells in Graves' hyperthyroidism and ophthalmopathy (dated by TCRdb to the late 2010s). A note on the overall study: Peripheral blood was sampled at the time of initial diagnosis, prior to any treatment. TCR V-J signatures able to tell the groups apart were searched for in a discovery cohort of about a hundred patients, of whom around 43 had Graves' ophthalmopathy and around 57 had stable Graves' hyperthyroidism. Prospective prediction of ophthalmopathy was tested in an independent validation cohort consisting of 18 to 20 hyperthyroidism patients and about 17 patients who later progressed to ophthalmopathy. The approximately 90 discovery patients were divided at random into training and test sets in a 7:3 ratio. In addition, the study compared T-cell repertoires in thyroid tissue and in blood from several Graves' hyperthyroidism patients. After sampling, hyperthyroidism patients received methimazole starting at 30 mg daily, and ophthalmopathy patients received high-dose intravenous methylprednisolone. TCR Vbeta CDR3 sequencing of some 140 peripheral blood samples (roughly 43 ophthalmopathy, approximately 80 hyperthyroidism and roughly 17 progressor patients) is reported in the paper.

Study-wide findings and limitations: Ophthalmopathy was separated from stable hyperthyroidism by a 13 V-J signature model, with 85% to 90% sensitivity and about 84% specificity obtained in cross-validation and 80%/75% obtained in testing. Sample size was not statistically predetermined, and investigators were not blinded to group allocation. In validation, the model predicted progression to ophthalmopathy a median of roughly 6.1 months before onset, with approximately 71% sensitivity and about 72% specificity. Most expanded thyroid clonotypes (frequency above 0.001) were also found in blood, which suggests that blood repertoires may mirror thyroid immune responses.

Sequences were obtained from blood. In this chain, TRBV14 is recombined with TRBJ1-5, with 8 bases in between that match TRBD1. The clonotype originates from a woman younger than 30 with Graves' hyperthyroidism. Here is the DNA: TGTGCCAGCAGCCGACCAGACAGGGGTGATGGCAATCAGCCCCAGCATTTT. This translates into CASSRPDRGDGNQPQHF.